The next 20 T cell receptor beta chains were all read from a single sample in a study of blood T cell repertoires in COVID-19. The repertoire was sequenced with immunoSEQ multiplex PCR; TCRdb's copy has only in-frame clones and lacks some. The sample includes about 100,000 clones, 80% to 90% of them seen just once. Sequencing was done on a sample of peripheral blood. These TCRs come from a human donor in a cohort sampled during active COVID-19.

This rearrangement joins TRBV10-2 to TRBJ2-3; the D is unclear. The CDR3 runs 14 residues. Germline loops: CDR1 WSHSY, CDR2 SAAADI. With 7 bases removed from V and 2 bases from J, the gap between germline ends came to 13 bases. CDR3 nucleotides: TGCGCCAGCAAGTATTTTGCGGCCACAGATACGCAGTATTTT. It codes for CASKYFAATDTQYF.

V is TRBV14 and J is TRBJ1-5; 9 nucleotides match TRBD1. The CDR3 has 13 residues. Germline V CDR1 and CDR2: SGHDN, FVKESK. The trim removed 3 bases at V and 7 bases at J, leaving 1 base unmatched. CDR3 DNA: TGTGCCAGCAGCCAGGGACAGGGCCAGCCCCAGCATTTT. The encoded protein is CASSQGQGQPQHF.

The chain has TRBV2 and TRBJ2-5; no definite D call. Germline V gives CDR1 SNHLY, CDR2 FYNNEI. V dropped 7 bases and J dropped 5 bases, with 11 bases sitting between them. The CDR3 extends over 12 amino acids. The CDR3 DNA reads as TGTGCCAGCACTGCAGGTGACGAGACCCAGTACTTC. This translates into CASTAGDETQYF.

This sequence joins TRBV19 and TRBJ1-1; 9 bases align to TRBD1. From germline, CDR1 is LNHDA and CDR2 SQIVND (reference sequence). J gave up 0 bases and V 7 bases, and 3 bases lay outside the gene matches. The CDR3 consists of 14 residues. CDR3 loop: CASNNRGLNTEAFF. In nucleotides, the CDR3 is TGTGCCAGTAATAACAGGGGGCTGAACACTGAAGCTTTCTTT.

J is TRBJ1-4 and V is TRBV12-3 or TRBV12-4; 8 nucleotides match TRBD1. The CDR3 is 13 residues long. V shed 5 bases and J 8 bases; nucleotides not matched to a gene: 4. CDR3 amino acids: CASSRTGREKLFF. The CDR3 bases are TGTGCCAGCAGTCGGACAGGGAGGGAAAAACTGTTTTTT.

The chain has TRBV3-1 (or the pseudogene TRBV3-2) and TRBJ2-1; 9 nucleotides line up with TRBD2. V lost 4 bases and J lost 6; bases outside the gene matches: 4. Germline CDR1 is LGHDT and CDR2 is YNNKEL (reference sequence). The CDR3 loop spans 14 amino acids. The DNA for the CDR3 is TGTGCCAGCAGCCTTTCGACTAGCGGCAATGAGCAGTTCTTC. This codes for CASSLSTSGNEQFF.

For the CDR3, the DNA is TGTGCCAGCAGAATACAGGGGGCCCGGTCGCGCGAGCAGTACTTC. Translated: CASRIQGARSREQYF. This chain connects TRBV28 to TRBJ2-7; 9 nucleotides match TRBD1. Germline lookup yields CDR1 MDHEN and CDR2 SYDVKM. This CDR3 contains 15 residues. Trimming took 6 bases from V and 6 from J; bases not matched to a gene: 12.

The gene calls are TRBV6-5 and TRBJ2-2; D call uncertain. V shed 7 bases and J shed 4 bases, with 16 bases lying between them. The germline V gene has CDR1 MNHEY and CDR2 SVGAGI. The CDR3 consists of 15 residues. CDR3: CASTRRQVSTGELFF. CDR3 nucleotides: TGTGCCAGCACGCGGCGGCAAGTCTCCACCGGGGAGCTGTTTTTT.

This clone was detected only a few times. V is TRBV6-1 and J is TRBJ2-7; 9 bases are shared with TRBD1. From germline, CDR1 is MNHNS and CDR2 SASEGT. Unmatched junction bases numbered 1, after V lost 2 bases and J lost 2 bases. The CDR3 sequence is 14 residues long. CDR3 sequence reads: CASSEWDRAYEQYF. In DNA, the CDR3 is TGTGCCAGCAGTGAATGGGACAGGGCCTACGAGCAGTACTTC.

The chain recombines TRBV19 with TRBJ1-1; a weak D match, TRBD1 (6 bases). The germline V and J ends were trimmed by 3 bases and 5 bases, with 10 bases remaining between them. Per germline, CDR1 LNHDA and CDR2 SQIVND (reference sequence). The CDR3 has 13 residues. CDR3: CASSMQGMTEAFF. CDR3 nucleotides: TGTGCCAGTAGTATGCAGGGGATGACTGAAGCTTTCTTT.

The chain links TRBV7-2 to TRBJ2-7; D perhaps matches TRBD2 (6 bases). V lost 4 bases to trimming and J lost 4 bases, with 14 bases between them. Germline V gene lookup returns CDR1 SGHTA and CDR2 FQGNSA. The CDR3 consists of 14 residues. As DNA, the CDR3 is TGTGCCAGCAGCTCAAGGACTATTGAATACGAGCAGTACTTC. Its translation: CASSSRTIEYEQYF.

This clone was detected a few times. The DNA of the CDR3 is TGTGCCTGGAGTGGGACAGTCGCTGAAGCTTTCTTT. Amino acids: CAWSGTVAEAFF. The chain links TRBV30 to TRBJ1-1, with D maybe TRBD1 (6 bases). Between the trimmed V and J ends, which lost 1 base and 6 bases, there was a span of 9 bases. Per the germline V gene, CDR1 is GTSNPN and CDR2 is SVGIG (reference sequence). The CDR3 consists of 12 residues.

The genes are TRBV29-1 and TRBJ2-7; 9 nucleotides line up with TRBD1. The CDR3 runs 15 residues. Germline V gene lookup returns CDR1 SQVTM and CDR2 ANQGSEA. Unmatched junction bases numbered 9, after V lost 4 bases and J lost 2 bases. CDR3 sequence (DNA): TGCAGCGTTGTACCGGTGGGGGACAGGGCCTACGAGCAGTACTTC. Amino acids: CSVVPVGDRAYEQYF.

CDR3 loop: CASSPRTGGYNTEAFF. DNA of the CDR3: TGTGCCAGCTCACCACGGACAGGGGGCTATAACACTGAAGCTTTCTTT. J is TRBJ1-1 and V is TRBV18; TRBD1 agrees at 11 bases. Germline V gives CDR1 KGHSH, CDR2 LQKENI. V gave up 1 base and J gave up 2 bases; unmatched junction bases: 3. The CDR3 runs to 16 residues.

The chain uses TRBV2 and TRBJ1-4; 7 nucleotides agree with TRBD1. CDR3 size: 17 residues. The V gene's germline CDR1 is SNHLY and CDR2 FYNNEI. V lost 3 bases, J lost 8 bases, and 15 bases stayed unmatched. Here the CDR3 DNA reads TGTGCCAGCAGTGACCGTCTAAGGACAGGACTGCTAGAAAAACTGTTTTTT. This translates into CASSDRLRTGLLEKLFF.

The chain joins TRBV6-1 to TRBJ1-1; no reliable D call. V lost 1 base and J 6 bases, leaving 9 bases between the germline ends. In germline, CDR1 is MNHNS, CDR2 SASEGT. The CDR3 extends over 13 amino acids. The CDR3 spells CASSEGFRSEAFF. CDR3 DNA: TGTGCCAGCAGTGAAGGTTTCAGATCTGAAGCTTTCTTT.

This chain connects TRBV5-1 to TRBJ1-6; D not certain. The length of the CDR3 is 15 residues. The V end lost 4 bases, the J end lost 2 bases, and 10 bases lay between the germline ends. Germline V gives CDR1 SGHRS, CDR2 YFSETQ. The CDR3 nucleotides are TGCGCCAGCAGCGAAAGAGAAACCTATAATTCACCCCTCCACTTT. Its translation is CASSERETYNSPLHF.

In this sample, this clone turned up once. This rearrangement joins TRBV5-1 to TRBJ2-3; 12 bases align to TRBD2. V trimming: 3 bases; J trimming: 4 bases; junction bases outside the gene matches: 3. Germline V gene sequence: CDR1 SGHRS, CDR2 YFSETQ. The CDR3 length is 15 residues. The CDR3 coding sequence is TGCGCCAGCAGCTCTAGCGGGAGGGCCCCAGATACGCAGTATTTT. This codes for CASSSSGRAPDTQYF.

CDR3 sequence reads: CASSYEREGSYEQYF. DNA for the CDR3: TGTGCCAGCAGTTACGAGCGGGAGGGCTCCTACGAGCAGTACTTC. The chain joins TRBV6-2 or TRBV6-3 to TRBJ2-7; 10 nucleotides align to TRBD2. The length of the CDR3 is 15 residues. The V gene's germline CDR1 is MNHEY and CDR2 SVGEGT. V lost 2 bases and J lost 0; bases outside the gene matches: 1.

The chain couples TRBV9 to TRBJ1-3; D not certain. The V end lost 0 bases, the J end lost 4 bases, and 5 bases lay between the germline ends. Germline V gene lookup returns CDR1 SGDLS and CDR2 YYNGEE. This CDR3 has 13 amino acids. The CDR3 protein is CASSVATGNTIYF. In DNA, the CDR3 is TGTGCCAGCAGCGTAGCTACGGGAAACACCATATATTTT.